A single sample is the source of the 20 T cell receptor beta chains below, sequenced in a study of regulatory T cells in long-lasting Graves disease. Arm-PCR of CDR3 regions and iRepertoire HTBI primers were used to build TCR beta libraries. In TCRdb, the multiplex PCR reads were re-called with MiXCR into one record per CDR3 protein. The sample holds 450,000 to 500,000 distinct CDR3 sequences, around 15% seen once. As for time point: newly diagnosed GD, antithyroid drugs for less than 3 months. PBMC-extracted RNA yielded the TCR library. This same sample was also part of a study on T cells in Graves' hyperthyroidism and ophthalmopathy.

Sample: peripheral blood mononuclear cells (PBMCs), taken at new diagnosis, from a patient treated with antithyroid drugs. These receptors all come from a middle-aged man with Graves disease.

This clonotype has at least ten counts. The V gene is TRBV27, the J gene TRBJ2-1; D may be TRBD2 (6 bases). Germline V gene data show CDR1 as MNHEY and CDR2 as SMNVEV (reference sequence). With 6 bases removed from V and 0 bases from J, the gap between germline ends came to 15 bases. The CDR3 extends over 16 amino acids. DNA of the CDR3: TGTGCCAGCAGGACCACGGGACTGAGCTCCTACAATGAGCAGTTCTTC. This codes for CASRTTGLSSYNEQFF.

This clonotype was seen only once. This chain connects TRBV24-1 to TRBJ1-2; 8 nucleotides agree with TRBD1. The CDR3 length is 13 residues. V shed 5 bases, J shed 4 bases, and the junction held 2 bases outside the gene matches. The germline CDR1 and CDR2 sequences are KGHDR and SFDVKD. The CDR3 spells CATSVDRGYGYTF. CDR3 sequence (DNA): TGTGCCACCAGTGTCGACAGGGGCTATGGCTACACCTTC.

This sequence joins TRBV10-3 and TRBJ2-1, with D unresolved. The CDR3 covers 12 residues. The germline V gene has CDR1 ENHRY and CDR2 SYGVKD. Between the trimmed V and J ends, which lost 0 bases and 13 bases, there was a span of 10 bases. The CDR3 bases are TGTGCCATCAGTGAGTCTAACGACGTACAGTTCTTC. Protein product: CAISESNDVQFF.

This clonotype was detected once. V gene TRBV7-8 combines with J gene TRBJ2-1, with TRBD1 identical over 8 bases. After removal of 5 bases from V and 7 bases from J, the junction contained 10 bases not matched to a gene. This CDR3 has 15 amino acids. Germline loops: CDR1 SGHVS, CDR2 FQNEAQ. CDR3 region: CASSTRTGSRNEQFF. The CDR3 region has the DNA TGTGCCAGCAGCACCCGGACAGGGTCCAGGAATGAGCAGTTCTTC.

The chain has TRBV7-9 and TRBJ1-4; D gene unclear. Between the trimmed V and J ends, which lost 6 bases and 3 bases, there was a span of 11 bases. The CDR3 length is 14 residues. Germline V CDR1 and CDR2: SEHNR, FQNEAQ (reference sequence). CDR3 loop: CASSKGVSNEKLFF. The CDR3 DNA follows: TGTGCCAGCAGTAAAGGAGTGTCTAATGAAAAACTGTTTTTT.

This clonotype was counted a single time. The CDR3: CAISALSEPTNEKLFF. The DNA of the CDR3 is TGTGCCATCAGTGCTTTATCCGAGCCAACTAATGAAAAACTGTTTTTT. The chain combines TRBV10-3 with TRBJ1-4; D is undetermined. V was clipped by 4 bases and J by 0 bases, with 12 bases between them. Germline V gene lookup returns CDR1 ENHRY and CDR2 SYGVKD. The CDR3 extends over 16 amino acids.

This clonotype was recorded many times. Germline and junction disagree at one end, which may indicate a read error. The chain carries TRBV9 and TRBJ2-7, with D hard to call. The CDR3 runs to 15 residues. Looked up from germline, CDR1 is SGDLS and CDR2 is YYNGEE. The CDR3 sequence: CASSVGGRGSHEQYF. As DNA, the CDR3 is TGTGCCAGCAGCGTAGGCGGCCGCGGCTCCCACGAGCAGTACTTC.

This clonotype was counted many times. The chain couples TRBV3-1 to TRBJ2-1; D perhaps matches TRBD2 (5 bases). Germline V gene sequence: CDR1 LGHDT, CDR2 YNNKEL (reference sequence). This CDR3 contains 15 residues. Trimming cost V 9 bases and J 3 bases, with 18 bases left between them. The CDR3 DNA reads as TGTGCCAGTCAAGGCCTGAGAGCGGACTACAATGAGCAGTTCTTC. Translated: CASQGLRADYNEQFF.

The chain is built from TRBV2 and TRBJ2-7; D is ambiguous. CDR3 size: 11 residues. V dropped 5 bases and J dropped 10 bases, with 12 bases sitting between them. Germline V gives CDR1 SNHLY, CDR2 FYNNEI. CDR3 coding DNA: TGTGCCAGCAGTAAAGTGGAGATACAGTACTTC. Residues: CASSKVEIQYF.

The J gene is TRBJ2-7, the V gene TRBV7-9; 8 bases are shared with TRBD1. Germline trimming cut 5 bases from V and 11 bases from J; bases unmatched to any gene: 8. CDR1 is SEHNR and CDR2 is FQNEAQ in the germline V gene (reference sequence). The CDR3 spans 12 residues. The CDR3 DNA is TGTGCCAGCAGCCGGGGCAGGGGGCTTAAGTACTTC. It yields the protein CASSRGRGLKYF. Variable domain in full (rest from reference TRBV7-9 and TRBJ2-7): DTGVSQNPRHKITKRGQNVTFRCDPISEHNRLYWYRQTLGQGPEFLTYFQNEAQLEKSRLLSDRFSAERPKGSFSTLEIQRTEQGDSAMYLCASSRGRGLKYFGPGTRLTVT.

The rearrangement joins TRBV6-1 to TRBJ2-2, with 10 bases that match TRBD1. Unmatched junction bases numbered 4, after V lost 6 bases and J lost 3 bases. The CDR3 covers 15 residues. CDR1 is MNHNS, CDR2 SASEGT, per germline. This CDR3 is CASRPDRGYTGELFF. The CDR3 DNA is TGTGCCAGCAGGCCGGACAGGGGGTACACCGGGGAGCTGTTTTTT.

This clonotype was observed many times. The chain recombines TRBV6-9 with TRBJ2-5, with unresolved D. The germline V gene has CDR1 MNHGY and CDR2 SVAAGI. Trimming shortened V by 3 bases and J by 1 base, and 9 bases separated the two germline ends. This CDR3 comprises 14 residues. In DNA, the CDR3 is TGTGCCAGCAGTTACGCAAGGTTCCAAGAGACCCAGTACTTC. Its protein is CASSYARFQETQYF.

A note on this clonotype: A much bigger clone sits one base away, suggesting this may be a read error. The chain couples TRBV5-1 to TRBJ2-7, with D perhaps TRBD1 (7 bases). Trimming took off 5 bases at V and 7 bases at J, with 16 bases between the two ends. The CDR3 is 13 residues long. Germline CDR1 is SGHRS and CDR2 is YFSETQ. The CDR3: CASRAGGSAEQYF. The CDR3 coding sequence is TGCGCCAGCAGAGCAGGGGGGTCGGCTGAGCAGTACTTC.

This CDR3 reads CSARGRAYIQYF. The DNA for the CDR3 is TGCAGTGCTAGGGGTAGGGCGTACATTCAGTACTTC. The gene calls are TRBV20-1 and TRBJ2-4; no clear D. Germline values: CDR1 DFQATT, CDR2 SNEGSKA (reference sequence). This CDR3 has 12 amino acids. Trimming cost V 3 bases and J 8 bases, with 11 bases left between them.

This clonotype was seen ten or more times. The rearrangement links TRBV7-9 to TRBJ2-1; D is uncertain. CDR3 size: 13 residues. V was shortened by 1 base and J by 4 bases, with 5 bases between the two germline ends. From germline, CDR1 is SEHNR and CDR2 FQNEAQ (reference sequence). This CDR3 is CASSLDRYNEQFF. The CDR3 bases are TGTGCCAGCAGCTTAGATCGGTACAATGAGCAGTTCTTC.

Many counts were recorded for this clonotype. The chain joins TRBV3-1 to TRBJ2-7; D call uncertain. With 1 base removed from V and 3 bases from J, the gap between germline ends came to 10 bases. The germline CDR1 and CDR2 sequences are LGHDT and YNNKEL (reference sequence). The CDR3 loop spans 14 amino acids. This CDR3 reads CASSQGNSLYEQYF. CDR3 nucleotide sequence: TGTGCCAGCAGCCAAGGGAACTCGCTCTACGAGCAGTACTTC.

The chain employs TRBV5-1 and TRBJ2-7, with TRBD2 matching over 8 bases. CDR1 is SGHRS and CDR2 is YFSETQ in the germline V gene. The CDR3 covers 17 residues. The V and J ends lost 3 bases and 1 base, in that order; junction bases with no gene match: 12. The CDR3 protein is CASSSRVSGGNSYEQYF. The CDR3 bases are TGCGCCAGCAGCTCAAGGGTCAGCGGGGGAAATTCCTACGAGCAGTACTTC.

The chain employs TRBV7-2 and TRBJ1-2; 8 positions match TRBD1. Germline V lookup: CDR1 SGHTA, CDR2 FQGNSA. V lost 4 bases and J lost 7; bases outside the gene matches: 5. CDR3 size: 13 residues. The CDR3 protein is CASSSPGGFGYTF. Written as DNA, the CDR3 is TGTGCCAGCAGCTCCCCAGGGGGCTTTGGCTACACCTTC. The full variable domain, with the rest looked up from reference TRBV7-2 and TRBJ1-2, is GAGVSQSPSNKVTEKGKDVELRCDPISGHTALYWYRQSLGQGLEFLIYFQGNSAPDKSGLPSDRFSAERTGGSVSTLTIQRTQQEDSAVYLCASSSPGGFGYTFGSGTRLTVV.

This clonotype was counted at least ten times. The chain recombines TRBV5-1 with TRBJ2-3, with 12 bases aligning to TRBD2. The CDR3 totals 15 residues. Germline CDR1 SGHRS, CDR2 YFSETQ. V shed 0 bases and J 4 bases; nucleotides not matched to a gene: 0. For the CDR3, the DNA is TGCGCCAGCAGCTTGGGACTAGCGGGAGCAGATACGCAGTATTTT. Protein sequence: CASSLGLAGADTQYF.

This clonotype was seen at least ten times. The CDR3 spells CASSLVSVNTEAFF. The CDR3 DNA sequence: TGTGCCAGCAGCTTAGTTTCGGTTAACACTGAAGCTTTCTTT. V and J are TRBV7-9 and TRBJ1-1, with D unclear. Trimming took 1 base from V and 2 from J, leaving 8 bases between them. Germline V gives CDR1 SEHNR, CDR2 FQNEAQ (reference sequence). CDR3 length: 14 residues.